Listed below are T cell receptor beta chains from one sample, sequenced in a study of cytomegalovirus exposure and HLA in healthy donors. Here immunoSEQ multiplex PCR was the method, and the copy in TCRdb shows in-frame clones only, minus some. The sample holds some 110,000 clones, 60% to 75% seen once. The source material was PBMCs. Receptors were obtained from a male donor in good health and CMV-seropositive. CDR3s include the opening cysteine and the closing phenylalanine or tryptophan. The D gene is left open where the match is weak. Not all rows give a size; the values are once, few, many and, for expanded clones, a class.

V	length	J	size	D	DNA	CDR3
TRBV4-1	19	TRBJ2-7	NA	TRBD1	TGCGCCAGCAGACATACAACAGGACAGGACCAAAAGGGCTCCTACGAGCAGTACTTC	CASRHTTGQDQKGSYEQYF
TRBV25-1	14	TRBJ2-7	NA	NA	TGTGCCAGCAGTGGGGCTAGCGTTATCCACGAGCAGTACTTC	CASSGASVIHEQYF
TRBV4-3	15	TRBJ1-1	NA	TRBD1	TGCGCCAGCAGCCGACAGACAGGGCGTAGCACTGAAGCTTTCTTT	CASSRQTGRSTEAFF
TRBV15	16	TRBJ2-7	NA	TRBD2	TGTGCCACCAGCAGAGGACTAGCGGGGAACTCCTACGAGCAGTACTTC	CATSRGLAGNSYEQYF
TRBV25-1	14	TRBJ1-1	NA	NA	TGTGCCAGCAGTGGGGGGCTAGACAGCACTGAAGCTTTCTTT	CASSGGLDSTEAFF
TRBV2	14	TRBJ1-5	NA	NA	TGTGCCAGCAGTGGGATGGCTAGCAATCAGCCCCAGAATTTT	CASSGMASNQPQNF
TRBV5-6	18	TRBJ2-7	few	NA	TGTGCCAGCAGCCCCCTCCATTCAGGGGTCTGGTACTCCTACGAGCAGTACTTC	CASSPLHSGVWYSYEQYF
TRBV9	15	TRBJ2-6	NA	NA	TGTGCCAGCAGCATACAGGGTCCTGGGGCCAACGTCCTGACTTTC	CASSIQGPGANVLTF
TRBV20-1	11	TRBJ2-5	NA	NA	TGCAGTGCTAGAGGCGGGGAGACCCAGTACTTC	CSARGGETQYF
TRBV5-1	13	TRBJ2-7	NA	NA	TGCGCCAGCAGCCAGACAGGCCTCTACGAGCAGTACTTC	CASSQTGLYEQYF
TRBV19	14	TRBJ2-7	once	NA	TGTGCCAGTAACTGGTCGGGGGTGGGCTACGAGCAGTACTTC	CASNWSGVGYEQYF
TRBV6-5	16	TRBJ2-3	NA	TRBD2	TGTGCCAGCAGTTCCGACTTAGCGGGAGTTGTAGATACGCAGTATTTT	CASSSDLAGVVDTQYF
TRBV4-3	15	TRBJ2-7	once	TRBD1	TGCGCCAGCAGCCAAGAGGGACAGGGGAGGTACGAGCAGTACTTC	CASSQEGQGRYEQYF
TRBV19	12	TRBJ1-5	NA	NA	TGTGCCACCGCCTCCGCGGTGTGGCCCCAGCATTTT	CATASAVWPQHF
TRBV9	15	TRBJ2-7	NA	TRBD2	TGTGCCAGCAGCGCGTCTGACGGGGGGAGACACGAGCAGTACTTC	CASSASDGGRHEQYF
TRBV5-6	16	TRBJ1-5	once	NA	TGTGCCAGCAGCTTGGCGCGAGGGTCCGGGAGACAGCCCCAGCATTTT	CASSLARGSGRQPQHF
TRBV6-5	13	TRBJ1-2	NA	NA	TGTGCCAGCAGTTACTCCCGGGAGGATGGCTACACCTTC	CASSYSREDGYTF
TRBV7-2	14	TRBJ2-1	NA	TRBD2	TGTGCCAGCAGCTTTGGGACTAGCAGCAGTGAGCAGTTCTTC	CASSFGTSSSEQFF
TRBV9	14	TRBJ1-1	once	NA	TGTGCCAGCAGCCAACCGGGAAAACGGACTGAAGCTTTCTTT	CASSQPGKRTEAFF
TRBV27	13	TRBJ1-6	few	NA	TGTGCCAGCAGTTACAGCCAGAATTCACCCCTCCACTTT	CASSYSQNSPLHF
TRBV7-8	14	TRBJ1-3	few	NA	TGTGCCAGCAGCTTAGGGACATCTAAAAACACCATATATTTT	CASSLGTSKNTIYF
TRBV4-3	15	TRBJ2-2	NA	NA	TGCGCCAGCAGCCAAGAATTAGGCGGCACCGGGGAGCTGTTTTTT	CASSQELGGTGELFF
TRBV7-6	15	TRBJ1-5	NA	NA	TGTGCCAGCAGCTTAGGGGGCCTCCTCGGTCAGCCCCAGCATTTT	CASSLGGLLGQPQHF
TRBV18	15	TRBJ2-7	NA	TRBD1	TGTGCCAGCTCACCCGGGACAGGGTGCTCCTACGAGCAGTACTTC	CASSPGTGCSYEQYF
TRBV2	18	TRBJ2-3	once	NA	TGTGCCAGGACCCAGGCCGTAAGCGGGCCCGCTAGCACAGATACGCAGTATTTT	CARTQAVSGPASTDTQYF
TRBV5-6	15	TRBJ2-7	few	TRBD2	TGTGCCAGCAGCTTACTCGGCGGGGGGATCTACGAGCAGTACTTC	CASSLLGGGIYEQYF
TRBV29-1	15	TRBJ1-5	NA	NA	TGCAATATACAGGGTGGGCCCAGCCGAGGTCAGCCCCAGCATTTT	CNIQGGPSRGQPQHF
TRBV9	14	TRBJ1-5	once	TRBD1	TGTGCCAGCAGCGTCGGACAGGGGTTGGATCCCCAGCATTTT	CASSVGQGLDPQHF
TRBV6-6	12	TRBJ1-2	NA	NA	TGTGCCAGCATCCCGGGAGGGGATGGCTACACCTTC	CASIPGGDGYTF
TRBV6-1	18	TRBJ1-5	NA	TRBD1	TGTGCCAGCAGTGTCGACAGGGCGATAGGGTATAGCAATCAGCCCCAGCATTTT	CASSVDRAIGYSNQPQHF
TRBV20-1	10	TRBJ1-6	few	NA	TGCAGTGCTAGAAGCTGCCACCTCCACTTT	CSARSCHLHF
TRBV6-1	16	TRBJ2-1	NA	TRBD1	TGTGCCAGCAGTGAATTGGGACAGGGCTGGTACAATGAGCAGTTCTTC	CASSELGQGWYNEQFF
TRBV7-9	12	TRBJ2-4	once	NA	TGTGCCAGCAGCCGGGACAAAAACATTCAGTACTTC	CASSRDKNIQYF
TRBV7-9	15	TRBJ1-2	once	TRBD1	TGTGCCAGCAGCTTAGTCCGGGACAGTCCCTATGGCTACACCTTC	CASSLVRDSPYGYTF
TRBV6-5	12	TRBJ1-2	NA	NA	TGTGCCAGCTCCGACTCTAACTATGGCTACACCTTC	CASSDSNYGYTF